This T cell receptor (beta chain) stems from a study of CD8 T cells in ankylosing spondylitis. Study observations and caveats: Prior literature has documented some motif variants in synovial fluid and blood from reactive arthritis. Ankylosing spondylitis blood appeared to carry a characteristic TCR beta motif of roughly 8 highly homologous variants. Those disease-linked clones were CD8+; they were also relatively rare in peripheral blood.

Turning to this clonotype: The target antigen is unknown.

The TCR beta libraries were generated through quantitative 5'-RACE incorporating molecular barcodes. Each CDR3 protein is one row after TCRdb ran MiXCR on the 5' RACE reads. The sample holds approximately 300,000 distinct CDR3 sequences, 6.5% to 10% seen once. V lost 4 bases, J lost 7 bases, and 14 bases lay in between. The CDR3 loop spans 14 amino acids. Germline V lookup: CDR1 MNHEY, CDR2 SVGAGI. This chain links TRBV6-5 with TRBJ2-1; D remains ambiguous. The sample was blood, either unsorted or a sorted T cell fraction (not recorded which). This sequence was found in a male donor with ankylosing spondylitis. DNA for the CDR3: TGTGCCAGCAGTTCAGGACCCCGTCGAAATGAGCAGTTCTTC. Translated: CASSSGPRRNEQFF.